Each of the 23 T cell receptor beta chains below was sequenced from the same sample in a study of blood T cells in healthy people across ages. Primed by a sample-barcoded 5' primer and a J-beta primer mix, a second PCR proceeded for 7 to 11 cycles. TCRdb re-derived calls from the 5' RACE reads in MiXCR, one entry per CDR3 protein. Among hundreds of thousands of distinct CDR3 sequences listed, under 65% were seen once. Input material: blood. The receptors were sampled from an elderly woman in good health.

The CDR3 bases are TGTGCCAGCCTGGGGACAGGACGCACAGATACGCAGTATTTT. It is translated as CASLGTGRTDTQYF. The chain carries TRBV28 and TRBJ2-3; TRBD1 aligns across 8 bases. Germline V gene sequence: CDR1 MDHEN, CDR2 SYDVKM. The CDR3 consists of 14 residues. With 8 bases clipped from V and 1 base from J, the junction kept 5 bases outside the gene matches.

The chain recombines TRBV7-2 with TRBJ2-5, with 8 bases that match TRBD2. Germline values: CDR1 SGHTA, CDR2 FQGNSA. The CDR3 is 16 residues long. J was trimmed by 3 bases and V by 6 bases; bases with no gene match: 12. Written as DNA, the CDR3 is TGTGCCAGCAGTATCCCGAGCGGGGGAGGGGAAGAGACCCAGTACTTC. Translation gives CASSIPSGGGEETQYF.

This clonotype was observed at least ten times. One base away lies a much larger clone, so this may be a sequencing read error. The gene calls are TRBV6-6 and TRBJ2-1, with TRBD2 matching 10 bases. Judging by the DNA end, TRBJ2-7 fits better; the J call may be wrong. There are 15 residues in the CDR3. Germline V gives CDR1 MNHNY, CDR2 SVGAGI (reference sequence). CDR3 nucleotide sequence: TGTGCCAGCAGTTACACTAGCGGGACCTACAATGAGCAGTACTTC. Translating it yields CASSYTSGTYNEQYF.

The chain uses TRBV12-3 or TRBV12-4 and TRBJ2-1; D gene uncertain. Deletions cut 4 bases from V and 12 bases from J, with 13 bases between. There are 12 residues in the CDR3. Here the CDR3 reads CASSWVVGVQFF. CDR3 coding DNA: TGTGCCAGCAGTTGGGTGGTCGGAGTGCAGTTCTTC.

V usage is TRBV11-2 and J usage is TRBJ2-5; D uncertain. The germline gives CDR1 SGHAT, CDR2 FQNNGV. The CDR3 is made up of 18 amino acids. Trimming cost V 1 base and J 1 base, with 19 bases left between them. In nucleotides, the CDR3 is TGTGCCAGCAGCTTAGCTGCGGCAGGAATACTATCCCAAGAGACCCAGTACTTC. Its protein product is CASSLAAAGILSQETQYF.

The chain has TRBV20-1 and TRBJ2-3; D is uncertain. Trimming pared 3 bases from V and 5 bases from J, leaving 6 bases between. The V gene's germline CDR1 is DFQATT and CDR2 SNEGSKA (reference sequence). There are 11 residues in the CDR3. The CDR3 region is CSASDRDTQYF. In DNA, the CDR3 is TGCAGTGCTAGCGATCGAGATACGCAGTATTTT.

This clonotype was seen many times. The V and J genes are TRBV4-2 and TRBJ1-4; the D gene is possibly TRBD1 (5 bases). The V gene's germline CDR1 is LGHNA and CDR2 YNFKEQ. The V end was cut by 1 base, the J end by 8 bases, with 17 bases between. This CDR3 is built from 16 residues. Here the CDR3 reads CASSQVKVGGVEKLFF. CDR3 nucleotides: TGTGCCAGCAGCCAAGTTAAGGTCGGGGGAGTGGAAAAACTGTTTTTT.

This clonotype has ten or more counts. The rearrangement links TRBV18 to TRBJ1-2; TRBD1 aligns across 9 bases. The trim removed 6 bases at V and 6 bases at J, leaving 5 bases unmatched. The CDR3 sequence is 13 residues long. Germline V gene lookup returns CDR1 KGHSH and CDR2 LQKENI. CDR3 sequence: CASSRGTGNGYTF. Written as DNA, the CDR3 is TGTGCCAGCTCCCGCGGGACAGGGAATGGCTACACCTTC.

Details on this clonotype: A read error may produce the germline difference seen at one junction end. This chain joins TRBV15 and TRBJ2-3, with D unresolved. The V gene's germline CDR1 is LNHNV and CDR2 YYDKDF (reference sequence). This CDR3 region has 13 residues. The CDR3 spells CAASRDYSDTQYF. The CDR3 region has the DNA TGTGCCGCCAGCAGAGATTACAGCGATACGCAGTATTTT.

V usage is TRBV7-9 and J usage is TRBJ1-4, with TRBD1 matching over 8 bases. V gave up 5 bases and J gave up 4 bases; unmatched junction bases: 6. Per germline, CDR1 SEHNR and CDR2 FQNEAQ (reference sequence). There are 15 residues in the CDR3. CDR3 residues: CASSGTGALNEKLFF. The DNA of the CDR3 is TGTGCCAGCAGCGGGACAGGAGCCCTTAATGAAAAACTGTTTTTT.

In its sample, this clonotype was seen a few times. This chain connects TRBV5-1 to TRBJ2-2; 7 bases line up with TRBD1. From germline, CDR1 is SGHRS and CDR2 YFSETQ. V gave up 1 base and J gave up 0 bases; unmatched junction bases: 3. The CDR3 spans 16 residues. The CDR3 nucleotides read TGCGCCAGCAGCTTGTCCGGGACAGCGAACACCGGGGAGCTGTTTTTT. Amino acids: CASSLSGTANTGELFF.

This clonotype was observed once. The genes are TRBV18 and TRBJ2-6, with D perhaps matching TRBD1 or TRBD2 (5 bases each). CDR1 is KGHSH, CDR2 LQKENI, per germline. There are 15 residues in the CDR3. V was trimmed by 5 bases and J by 13 bases, leaving 21 bases between them. CDR3 residues: CASSIRDGPPYVLTF. The CDR3 nucleotides read TGTGCCAGCTCAATCCGGGACGGACCCCCATATGTCCTGACTTTC.

This chain links TRBV4-2 with TRBJ2-5; 11 nucleotides align to TRBD2. V gave up 0 bases and J gave up 5 bases; unmatched junction bases: 5. CDR3 length: 16 amino acids. CDR1 is LGHNA, CDR2 YNFKEQ, per germline. In DNA, the CDR3 is TGTGCCAGCAGCCAAGATGTAGCGGGAGGGCGGGAGACCCAGTACTTC. Translated: CASSQDVAGGRETQYF.

This clonotype showed up many times. V gene TRBV29-1 combines with J gene TRBJ2-1, with 12 bases aligning to TRBD2. Trimming cost V 3 bases and J 9 bases; bases outside gene matches: 6. This CDR3 spans 14 amino acids. From germline, CDR1 is SQVTM and CDR2 ANQGSEA. CDR3 sequence reads: CSVDPTSGSSEQFF. The CDR3 coding sequence is TGCAGCGTTGACCCGACTAGCGGGAGTAGTGAGCAGTTCTTC.

The V and J genes are TRBV29-1 and TRBJ2-5; maybe TRBD1 (6 bases). The J call could be wrong; TRBJ2-7 is a better fit for the DNA end. CDR1 is SQVTM, CDR2 ANQGSEA, per germline. The CDR3 extends over 11 amino acids. The CDR3 protein is CSVGGPSEQYF. CDR3 nucleotide sequence: TGCAGCGTTGGGGGGCCCAGCGAGCAGTACTTC.

This clonotype was seen repeatedly, ten times or more. V gene TRBV20-1 combines with J gene TRBJ2-3, with D maybe TRBD1 (5 bases). Germline values: CDR1 DFQATT, CDR2 SNEGSKA (reference sequence). CDR3 length: 13 residues. V was trimmed by 3 bases and J by 1 base, leaving 8 bases between them. The CDR3 bases are TGCAGTGCTAGCTGGGGCGGCACAGATACGCAGTATTTT. Its translation: CSASWGGTDTQYF.

A remark on this clonotype: Possible read error: a much larger clone is one base away. The chain has TRBV28 and TRBJ2-7; D is ambiguous. The V and J ends lost 7 bases and 7 bases respectively, with 26 bases between them. The CDR3 has 16 amino acids. Per the germline V gene, CDR1 is MDHEN and CDR2 is SYDVKM. DNA of the CDR3: TGTGCCAGCACCCTACAGAGGAGTCCCACGGGCAATGAGCAGTACTTC. It encodes CASTLQRSPTGNEQYF.

The rearrangement links TRBV4-1 to TRBJ2-7; D may match TRBD1 or TRBD2 (5 bases each). This CDR3 is 15 amino acids long. CDR1 and CDR2 (germline): MGHRA, YSYEKL. With 2 bases removed from V and 0 bases from J, the gap between germline ends came to 11 bases. CDR3 sequence reads: CASSQSGHSSYEQYF. The CDR3 nucleotides are TGCGCCAGCAGCCAATCGGGGCACTCCTCCTACGAGCAGTACTTC.

The chain carries TRBV12-3 or TRBV12-4 and TRBJ2-2, with D tentatively TRBD1 or TRBD2 (6 bases each). This CDR3 is built from 15 residues. V gave up 3 bases and J gave up 3 bases, with 11 bases separating them. CDR3 in DNA: TGTGCCAGCAGTTTGAGGGGGGCTTACACCGGGGAGCTGTTTTTT. Translating it yields CASSLRGAYTGELFF.

The gene calls are TRBV13 and TRBJ1-2, with D hard to call. This CDR3 is 14 amino acids long. The V end lost 4 bases, the J end lost 6 bases, and 15 bases lay between the germline ends. Per germline, CDR1 PRHDT and CDR2 FYEKMQ (reference sequence). CDR3 sequence reads: CASSSRRTVDGYTF. In nucleotides, the CDR3 is TGTGCCAGCAGCTCCCGACGGACTGTCGATGGCTACACCTTC.

This clonotype was detected once. An end of the junction does not agree with germline; a read error may underlie this. The rearrangement links TRBV6-2 or TRBV6-3 to TRBJ2-1; the D gene is possibly TRBD2 (5 bases). The CDR3 runs 13 residues. Germline V CDR1 and CDR2: MNHEY, SVGEGT. The CDR3 nucleotides are TGTGCCTGTGCGGGCCCCAACCTCAATGAGCGGTTCTTC. Translating gives CACAGPNLNERFF.

CDR3 amino acids: CASSDGTAVYEQYF. The DNA for the CDR3 is TGTGCCAGCAGCGACGGGACAGCTGTCTACGAGCAGTACTTC. J is TRBJ2-4 and V is TRBV7-8, with TRBD1 matching over 7 bases. The DNA matches TRBJ2-7 better at its end, which makes the J call doubtful. CDR3 length: 14 residues. Germline V lookup: CDR1 SGHVS, CDR2 FQNEAQ.

For this clonotype: The junction departs from germline at one end; a sequencing error may be responsible. V usage is TRBV12-3 or TRBV12-4 and J usage is TRBJ1-1; TRBD1 matches at 8 bases. The CDR3 runs to 12 residues. The CDR3 sequence: CASSTQGAGALF. The CDR3, as DNA: TGTGCCAGCAGTACCCAGGGGGCTGGTGCTCTCTTT.